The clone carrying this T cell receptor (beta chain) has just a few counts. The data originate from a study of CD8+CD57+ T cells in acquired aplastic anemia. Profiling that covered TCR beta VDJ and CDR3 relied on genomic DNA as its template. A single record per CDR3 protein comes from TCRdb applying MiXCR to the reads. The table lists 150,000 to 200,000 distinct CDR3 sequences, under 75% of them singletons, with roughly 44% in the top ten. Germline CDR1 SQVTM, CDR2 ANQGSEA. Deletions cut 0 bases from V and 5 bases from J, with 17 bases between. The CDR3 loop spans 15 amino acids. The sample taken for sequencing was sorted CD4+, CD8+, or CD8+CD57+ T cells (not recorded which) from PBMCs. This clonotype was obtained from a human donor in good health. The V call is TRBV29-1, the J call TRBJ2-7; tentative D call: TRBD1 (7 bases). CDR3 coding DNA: TGCAGCGTTGAAGATAGGGGGCGCGGGATCCACGAGCAGTACTTC. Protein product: CSVEDRGRGIHEQYF.